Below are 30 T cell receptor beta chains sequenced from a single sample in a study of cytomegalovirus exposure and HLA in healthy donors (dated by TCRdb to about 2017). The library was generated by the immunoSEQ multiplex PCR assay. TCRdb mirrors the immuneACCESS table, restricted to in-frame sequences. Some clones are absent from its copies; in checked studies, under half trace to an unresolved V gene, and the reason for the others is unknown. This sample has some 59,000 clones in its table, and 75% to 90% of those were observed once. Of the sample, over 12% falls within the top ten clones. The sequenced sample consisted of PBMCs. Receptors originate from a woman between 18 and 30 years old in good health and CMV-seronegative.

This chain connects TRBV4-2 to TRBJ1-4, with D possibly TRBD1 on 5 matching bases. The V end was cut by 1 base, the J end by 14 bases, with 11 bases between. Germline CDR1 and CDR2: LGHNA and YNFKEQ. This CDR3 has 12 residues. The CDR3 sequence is CASSQAGGRLFF. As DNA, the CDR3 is TGTGCCAGCAGCCAAGCGGGGGGGAGGCTGTTTTTT.

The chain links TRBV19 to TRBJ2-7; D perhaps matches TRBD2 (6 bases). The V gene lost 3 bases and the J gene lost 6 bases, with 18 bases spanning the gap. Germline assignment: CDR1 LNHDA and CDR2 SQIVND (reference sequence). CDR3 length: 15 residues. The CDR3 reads CASSISGDSHVEQYF. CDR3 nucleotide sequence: TGTGCCAGTAGTATTTCGGGGGACTCTCACGTCGAGCAGTACTTC.

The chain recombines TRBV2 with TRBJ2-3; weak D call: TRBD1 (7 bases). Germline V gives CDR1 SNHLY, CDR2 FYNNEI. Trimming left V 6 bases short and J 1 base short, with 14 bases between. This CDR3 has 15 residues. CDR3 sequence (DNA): TGTGCCAGCAGGGGGGGCGGACAGGGCACAGATACGCAGTATTTT. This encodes CASRGGGQGTDTQYF. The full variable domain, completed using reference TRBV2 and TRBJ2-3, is EPEVTQTPSHQVTQMGQEVILRCVPISNHLYFYWYRQILGQKVEFLVSFYNNEISEKSEIFDDQFSVERPDGSNFTLKIRSTKLEDSAMYFCASRGGGQGTDTQYFGPGTRLTVL.

The CDR3, as DNA: TGTGCCAGCAGTCCAGGACAGCCAGCCAGCTCCTACGAGCAGTACTTC. Its translation: CASSPGQPASSYEQYF. V and J are TRBV2 and TRBJ2-7; a possible D gene is TRBD1 (6 bases). Germline CDR1 and CDR2: SNHLY and FYNNEI. This CDR3 is 16 amino acids long. V was shortened by 5 bases and J by 0 bases, with 17 bases between the two germline ends.

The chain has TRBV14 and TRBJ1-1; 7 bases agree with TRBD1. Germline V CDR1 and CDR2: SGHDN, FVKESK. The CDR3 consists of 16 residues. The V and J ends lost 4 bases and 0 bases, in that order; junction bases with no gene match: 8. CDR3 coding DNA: TGTGCCAGCAGCCTCCGGGACAGTAACTTGAACACTGAAGCTTTCTTT. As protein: CASSLRDSNLNTEAFF.

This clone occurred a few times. The CDR3 loop reads CASSGQITTDTQYF. The CDR3, as DNA: TGTGCCAGTAGCGGACAGATTACCACAGATACGCAGTATTTT. This chain links TRBV19 with TRBJ2-3, with a tentative D call TRBD1 (6 bases). CDR3 length equals 14 residues. Trimming took off 6 bases at V and 2 bases at J, with 12 bases between the two ends. The germline V gene encodes CDR1 LNHDA and CDR2 SQIVND (reference sequence).

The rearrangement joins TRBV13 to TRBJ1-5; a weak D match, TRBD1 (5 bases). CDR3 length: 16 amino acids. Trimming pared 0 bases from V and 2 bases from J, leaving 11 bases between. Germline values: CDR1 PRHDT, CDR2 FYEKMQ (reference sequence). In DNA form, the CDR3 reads TGTGCCAGCAGCTTAGGGGCAGGGCTGGGCAATCAGCCCCAGCATTTT. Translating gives CASSLGAGLGNQPQHF.

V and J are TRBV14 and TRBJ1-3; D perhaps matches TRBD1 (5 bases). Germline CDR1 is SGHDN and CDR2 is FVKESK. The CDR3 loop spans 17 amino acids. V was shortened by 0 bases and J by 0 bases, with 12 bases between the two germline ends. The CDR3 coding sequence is TGTGCCAGCAGCCAAGATGTGGGGCTCAGCTCTGGAAACACCATATATTTT. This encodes CASSQDVGLSSGNTIYF.

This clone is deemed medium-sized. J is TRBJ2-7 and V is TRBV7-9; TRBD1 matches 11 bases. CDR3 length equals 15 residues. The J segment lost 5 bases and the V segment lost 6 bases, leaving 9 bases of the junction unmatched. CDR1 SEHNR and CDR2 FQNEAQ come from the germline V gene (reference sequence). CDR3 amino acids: CASRRGQGALNEQYF. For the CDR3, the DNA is TGTGCCAGCAGGCGAGGACAGGGGGCGCTGAACGAGCAGTACTTC.

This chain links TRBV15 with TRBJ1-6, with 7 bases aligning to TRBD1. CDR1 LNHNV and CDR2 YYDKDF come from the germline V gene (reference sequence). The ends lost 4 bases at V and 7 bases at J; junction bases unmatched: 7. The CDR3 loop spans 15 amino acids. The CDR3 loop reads CATSTETGQNSPLHF. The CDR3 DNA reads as TGTGCCACCAGCACAGAGACAGGGCAGAATTCACCCCTCCACTTT.

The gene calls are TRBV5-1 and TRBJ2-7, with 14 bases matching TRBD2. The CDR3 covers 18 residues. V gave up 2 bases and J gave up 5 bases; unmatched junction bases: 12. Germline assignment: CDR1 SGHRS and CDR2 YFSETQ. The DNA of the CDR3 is TGCGCCAGCAGCTTACGGCCGACTAGCGGGAGGGCCCTCGACGAGCAGTACTTC. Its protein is CASSLRPTSGRALDEQYF.

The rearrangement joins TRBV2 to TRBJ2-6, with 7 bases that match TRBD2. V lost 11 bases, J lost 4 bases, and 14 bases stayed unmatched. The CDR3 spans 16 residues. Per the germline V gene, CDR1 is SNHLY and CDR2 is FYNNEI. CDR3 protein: CALGRGSGAGANVLTF. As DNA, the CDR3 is TGTGCCTTGGGGAGGGGCAGTGGGGCCGGGGCCAACGTCCTGACTTTC.

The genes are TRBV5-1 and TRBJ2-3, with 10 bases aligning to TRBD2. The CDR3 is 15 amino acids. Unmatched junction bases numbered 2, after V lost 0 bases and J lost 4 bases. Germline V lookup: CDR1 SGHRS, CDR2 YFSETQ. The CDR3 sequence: CASSLASGGADTQYF. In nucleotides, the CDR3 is TGCGCCAGCAGCTTGGCCAGCGGGGGGGCAGATACGCAGTATTTT. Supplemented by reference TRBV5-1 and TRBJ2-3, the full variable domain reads KAGVTQTPRYLIKTRGQQVTLSCSPISGHRSVSWYQQTPGQGLQFLFEYFSETQRNKGNFPGRFSGRQFSNSRSEMNVSTLELGDSALYLCASSLASGGADTQYFGPGTRLTVL.

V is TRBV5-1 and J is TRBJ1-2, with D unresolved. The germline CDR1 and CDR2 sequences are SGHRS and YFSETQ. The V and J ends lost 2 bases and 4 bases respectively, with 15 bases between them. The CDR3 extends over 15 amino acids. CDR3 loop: CASSFGGLGGYGYTF. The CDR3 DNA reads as TGCGCCAGCAGCTTTGGAGGTCTAGGCGGCTATGGCTACACCTTC.

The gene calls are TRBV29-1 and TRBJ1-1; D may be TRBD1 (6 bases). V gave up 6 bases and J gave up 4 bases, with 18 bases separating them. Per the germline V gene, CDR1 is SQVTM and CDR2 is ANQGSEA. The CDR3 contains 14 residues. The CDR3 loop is CSVSAGGRGTEAFF. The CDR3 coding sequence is TGCAGCGTATCGGCGGGGGGCCGTGGCACTGAAGCTTTCTTT. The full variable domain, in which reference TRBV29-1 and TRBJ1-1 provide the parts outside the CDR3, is SAVISQKPSRDICQRGTSLTIQCQVDSQVTMMFWYRQQPGQSLTLIATANQGSEATYESGFVIDKFPISRPNLTFSTLTVSNMSPEDSSIYLCSVSAGGRGTEAFFGQGTRLTVV.

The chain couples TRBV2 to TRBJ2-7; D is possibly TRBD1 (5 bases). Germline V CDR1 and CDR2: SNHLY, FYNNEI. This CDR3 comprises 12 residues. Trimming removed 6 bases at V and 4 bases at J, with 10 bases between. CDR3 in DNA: TGTGCCAGCAGACCCCAGGGTTACGAGCAGTACTTC. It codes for CASRPQGYEQYF.

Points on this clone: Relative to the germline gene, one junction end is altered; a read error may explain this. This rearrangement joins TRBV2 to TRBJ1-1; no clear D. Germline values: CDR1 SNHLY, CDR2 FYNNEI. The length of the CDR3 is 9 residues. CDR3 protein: CASNSGRRF. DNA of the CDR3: TGTGCCAGCAATTCGGGGAGGAGGTTT.

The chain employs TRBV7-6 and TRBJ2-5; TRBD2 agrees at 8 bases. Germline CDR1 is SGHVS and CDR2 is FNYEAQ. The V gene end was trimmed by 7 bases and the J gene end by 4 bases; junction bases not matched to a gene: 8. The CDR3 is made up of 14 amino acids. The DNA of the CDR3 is TGTGCCAGCACCCAGGGCGGGGGGCGAGAGACCCAGTACTTC. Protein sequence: CASTQGGGRETQYF.

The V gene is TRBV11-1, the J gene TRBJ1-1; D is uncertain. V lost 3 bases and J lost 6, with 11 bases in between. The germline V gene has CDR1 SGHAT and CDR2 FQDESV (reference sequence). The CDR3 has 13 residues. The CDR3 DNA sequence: TGTGCCAGCAGCTTCAATACAAAAGCTGAAGCTTTCTTT. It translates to CASSFNTKAEAFF. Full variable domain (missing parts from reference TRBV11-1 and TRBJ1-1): EAEVAQSPRYKITEKSQAVAFWCDPISGHATLYWYRQILGQGPELLVQFQDESVVDDSQLPKDRFSAERLKGVDSTLKIQPAELGDSAMYLCASSFNTKAEAFFGQGTRLTVV.

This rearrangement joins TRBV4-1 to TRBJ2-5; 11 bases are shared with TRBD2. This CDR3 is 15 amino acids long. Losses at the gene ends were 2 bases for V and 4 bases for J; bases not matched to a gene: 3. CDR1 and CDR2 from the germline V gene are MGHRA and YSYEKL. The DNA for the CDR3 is TGCGCCAGCAGCCAACTAGCGGGGGGCCGAGAGACCCAGTACTTC. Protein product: CASSQLAGGRETQYF.

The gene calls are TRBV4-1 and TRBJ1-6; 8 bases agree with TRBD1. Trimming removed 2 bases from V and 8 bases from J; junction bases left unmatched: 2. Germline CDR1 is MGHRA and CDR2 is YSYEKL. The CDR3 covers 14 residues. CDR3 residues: CASSQTGGDSPLHF. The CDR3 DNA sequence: TGCGCCAGCAGCCAAACAGGGGGGGATTCACCCCTCCACTTT.

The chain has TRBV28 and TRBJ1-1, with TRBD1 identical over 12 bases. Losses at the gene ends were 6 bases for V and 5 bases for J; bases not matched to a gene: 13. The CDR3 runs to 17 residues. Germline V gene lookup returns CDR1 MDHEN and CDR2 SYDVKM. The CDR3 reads CASRGVPGQGARTEAFF. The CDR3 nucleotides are TGTGCCAGCAGGGGTGTCCCGGGACAGGGGGCGCGGACTGAAGCTTTCTTT. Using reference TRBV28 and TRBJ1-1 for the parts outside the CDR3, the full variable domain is DVKVTQSSRYLVKRTGEKVFLECVQDMDHENMFWYRQDPGLGLRLIYFSYDVKMKEKGDIPEGYSVSREKKERFSLILESASTNQTSMYLCASRGVPGQGARTEAFFGQGTRLTVV.

CDR3 coding DNA: TGTGCCAGCAGCAAAGCGCTTTTAGAGGGGGGGAAGGTCGGAAAACTGTTTTTT. Its translation: CASSKALLEGGKVGKLFF. The chain recombines TRBV21-1 with TRBJ1-4. TRBV21-1 is reported as a pseudogene. The CDR3 runs 18 residues.

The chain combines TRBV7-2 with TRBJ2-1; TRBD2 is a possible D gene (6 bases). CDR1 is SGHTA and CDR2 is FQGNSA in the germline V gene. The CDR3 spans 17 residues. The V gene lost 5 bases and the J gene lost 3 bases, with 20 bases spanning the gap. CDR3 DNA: TGTGCCAGCAGCCCCTGGGCTAGCGAGACCAGCTACAATGAGCAGTTCTTC. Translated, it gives CASSPWASETSYNEQFF.

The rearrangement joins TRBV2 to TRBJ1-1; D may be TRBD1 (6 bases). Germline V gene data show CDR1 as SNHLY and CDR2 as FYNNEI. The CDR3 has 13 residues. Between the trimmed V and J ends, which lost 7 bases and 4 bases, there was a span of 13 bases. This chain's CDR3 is CASTQGEGTEAFF. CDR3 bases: TGTGCCAGCACACAGGGAGAGGGCACTGAAGCTTTCTTT.

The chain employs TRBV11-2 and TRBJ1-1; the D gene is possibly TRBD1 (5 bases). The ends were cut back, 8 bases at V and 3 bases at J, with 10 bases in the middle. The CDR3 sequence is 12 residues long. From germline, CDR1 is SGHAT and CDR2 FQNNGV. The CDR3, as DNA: TGTGCCAGCGGGGGGGAGCACACTGAAGCTTTCTTT. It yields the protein CASGGEHTEAFF.

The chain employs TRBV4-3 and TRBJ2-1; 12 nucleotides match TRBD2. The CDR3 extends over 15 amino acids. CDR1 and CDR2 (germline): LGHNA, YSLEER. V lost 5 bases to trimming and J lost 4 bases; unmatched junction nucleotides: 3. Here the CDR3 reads CASSRTSGIYNEQFF. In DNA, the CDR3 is TGCGCCAGCAGCAGGACTAGCGGGATATACAATGAGCAGTTCTTC.

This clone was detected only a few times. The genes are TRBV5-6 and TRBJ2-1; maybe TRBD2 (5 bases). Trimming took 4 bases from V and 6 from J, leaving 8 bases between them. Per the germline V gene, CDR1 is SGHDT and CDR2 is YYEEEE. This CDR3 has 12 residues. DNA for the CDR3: TGTGCCAGCAGCGCAACTAGCAATGAGCAGTTCTTC. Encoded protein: CASSATSNEQFF.

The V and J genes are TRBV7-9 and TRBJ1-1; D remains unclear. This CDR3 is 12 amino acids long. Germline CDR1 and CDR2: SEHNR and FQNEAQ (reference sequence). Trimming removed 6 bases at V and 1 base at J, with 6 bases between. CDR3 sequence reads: CASRASNTEAFF. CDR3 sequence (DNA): TGTGCCAGCAGGGCCTCGAACACTGAAGCTTTCTTT. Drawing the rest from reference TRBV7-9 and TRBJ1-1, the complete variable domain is DTGVSQNPRHKITKRGQNVTFRCDPISEHNRLYWYRQTLGQGPEFLTYFQNEAQLEKSRLLSDRFSAERPKGSFSTLEIQRTEQGDSAMYLCASRASNTEAFFGQGTRLTVV.

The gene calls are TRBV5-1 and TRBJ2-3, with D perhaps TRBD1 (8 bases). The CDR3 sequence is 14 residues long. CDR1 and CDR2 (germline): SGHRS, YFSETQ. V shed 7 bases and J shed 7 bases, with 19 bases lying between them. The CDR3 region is CASDGGQGANTQYF. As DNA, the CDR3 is TGCGCCAGCGACGGGGGGCAGGGGGCAAATACGCAGTATTTT.